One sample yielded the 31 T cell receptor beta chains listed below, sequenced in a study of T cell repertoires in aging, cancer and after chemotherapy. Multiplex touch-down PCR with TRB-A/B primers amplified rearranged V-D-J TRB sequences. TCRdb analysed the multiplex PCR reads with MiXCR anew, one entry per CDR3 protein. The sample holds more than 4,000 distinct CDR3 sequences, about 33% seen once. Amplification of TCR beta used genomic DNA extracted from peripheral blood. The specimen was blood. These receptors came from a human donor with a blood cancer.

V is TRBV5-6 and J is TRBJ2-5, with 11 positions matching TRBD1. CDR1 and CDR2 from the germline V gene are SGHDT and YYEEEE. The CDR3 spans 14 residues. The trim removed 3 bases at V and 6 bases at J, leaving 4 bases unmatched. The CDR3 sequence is CASSSDRGLQTQYF. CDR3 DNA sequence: TGTGCCAGCAGCTCGGACAGGGGGCTGCAGACCCAGTACTTC.

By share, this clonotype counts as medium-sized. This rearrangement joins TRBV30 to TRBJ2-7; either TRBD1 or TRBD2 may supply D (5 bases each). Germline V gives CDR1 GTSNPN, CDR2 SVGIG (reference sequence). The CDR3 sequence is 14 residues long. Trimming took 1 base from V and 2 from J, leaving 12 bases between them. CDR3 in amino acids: CAWSGAGSTYEQYF. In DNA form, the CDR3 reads TGTGCCTGGAGTGGTGCAGGGAGCACCTACGAGCAGTACTTC.

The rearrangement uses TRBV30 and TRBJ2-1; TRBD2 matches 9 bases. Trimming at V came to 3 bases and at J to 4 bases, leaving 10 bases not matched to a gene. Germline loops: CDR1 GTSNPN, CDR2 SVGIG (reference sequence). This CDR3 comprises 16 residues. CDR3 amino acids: CAWRPYLAGRYNEQFF. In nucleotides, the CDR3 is TGTGCCTGGAGACCCTACCTAGCGGGGCGTTACAATGAGCAGTTCTTC.

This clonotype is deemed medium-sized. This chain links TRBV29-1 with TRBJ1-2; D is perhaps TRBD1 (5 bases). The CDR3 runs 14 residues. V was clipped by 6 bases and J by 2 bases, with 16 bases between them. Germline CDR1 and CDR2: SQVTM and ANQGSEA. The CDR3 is CSVELEGTNYGYTF. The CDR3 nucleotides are TGCAGCGTCGAACTGGAGGGGACCAACTATGGCTACACCTTC.

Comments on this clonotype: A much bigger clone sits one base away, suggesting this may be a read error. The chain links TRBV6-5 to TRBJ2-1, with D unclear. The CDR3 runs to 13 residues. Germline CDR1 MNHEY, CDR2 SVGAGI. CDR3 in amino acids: CAAQPTLYNEQLF. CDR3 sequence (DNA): TGTGCCGCCCAACCGACACTCTACAATGAGCAGTTATTC.

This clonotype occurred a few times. The CDR3 DNA sequence: TGTGCCACCAGTGACTCTGACAGTACCGGGAGATCCTATAATTCACCCCTCCACTTT. Amino acid sequence: CATSDSDSTGRSYNSPLHF. The chain combines TRBV24-1 with TRBJ1-6; D might be TRBD1 (5 bases). Germline CDR1 is KGHDR and CDR2 is SFDVKD. Trimming cost V 4 bases and J 1 base, with 19 bases left between them. The CDR3 has 19 residues.

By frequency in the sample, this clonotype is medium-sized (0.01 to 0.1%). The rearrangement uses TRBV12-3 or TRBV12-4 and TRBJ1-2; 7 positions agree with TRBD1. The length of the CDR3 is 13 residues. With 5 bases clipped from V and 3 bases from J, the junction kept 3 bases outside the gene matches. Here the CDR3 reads CASSPTGDYGYTF. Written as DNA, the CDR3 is TGTGCCAGCAGTCCAACAGGGGACTATGGCTACACCTTC.

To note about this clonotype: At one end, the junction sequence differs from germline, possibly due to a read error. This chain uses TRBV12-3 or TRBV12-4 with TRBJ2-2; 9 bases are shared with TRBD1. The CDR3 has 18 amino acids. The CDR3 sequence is CASSLTLFTGGYTGKLFF. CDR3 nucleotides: TGTGCCAGCAGCCTCACCTTATTTACAGGGGGCTACACCGGGAAGCTGTTTTTT.

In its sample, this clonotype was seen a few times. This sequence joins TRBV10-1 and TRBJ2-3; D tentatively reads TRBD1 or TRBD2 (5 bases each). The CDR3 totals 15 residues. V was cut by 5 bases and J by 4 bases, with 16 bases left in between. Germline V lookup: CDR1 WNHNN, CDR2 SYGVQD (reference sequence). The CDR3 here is CASSLGPPPSDTQYF. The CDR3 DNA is TGCGCCAGCAGTTTGGGACCCCCTCCGTCAGATACGCAGTATTTT.

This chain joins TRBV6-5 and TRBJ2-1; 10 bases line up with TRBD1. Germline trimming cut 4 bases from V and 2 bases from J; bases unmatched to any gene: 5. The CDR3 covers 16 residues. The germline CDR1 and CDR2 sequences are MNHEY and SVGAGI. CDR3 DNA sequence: TGTGCCAGCAGTTCCCAGACAGGGGGCGCCTACAATGAGCAGTTCTTC. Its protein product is CASSSQTGGAYNEQFF.

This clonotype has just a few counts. CDR3 in DNA: TGTGCCAGCAGTTACCCCACCCCAGGTAGCGCTGAAGCTTTCTTT. Residues: CASSYPTPGSAEAFF. The genes are TRBV6-2 or TRBV6-3 and TRBJ1-1, with D hard to call. CDR3 size: 15 residues. Germline CDR1 and CDR2: MNHEY and SVGEGT. The germline V and J ends were trimmed by 2 bases and 6 bases, with 16 bases remaining between them.

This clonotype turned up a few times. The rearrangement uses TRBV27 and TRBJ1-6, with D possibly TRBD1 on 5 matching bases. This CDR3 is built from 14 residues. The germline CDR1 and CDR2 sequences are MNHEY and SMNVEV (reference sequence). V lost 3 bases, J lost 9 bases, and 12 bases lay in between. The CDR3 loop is CASSFGGRISPLHF. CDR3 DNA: TGTGCCAGCAGTTTTGGGGGAAGGATTTCACCCCTCCACTTT.

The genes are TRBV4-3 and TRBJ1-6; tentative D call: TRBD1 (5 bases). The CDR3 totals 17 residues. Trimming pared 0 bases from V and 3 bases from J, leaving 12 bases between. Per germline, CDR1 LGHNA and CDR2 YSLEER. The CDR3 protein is CASSQDMRGFYNSPLHF. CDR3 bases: TGCGCCAGCAGCCAAGATATGAGGGGTTTCTATAATTCACCCCTCCACTTT.

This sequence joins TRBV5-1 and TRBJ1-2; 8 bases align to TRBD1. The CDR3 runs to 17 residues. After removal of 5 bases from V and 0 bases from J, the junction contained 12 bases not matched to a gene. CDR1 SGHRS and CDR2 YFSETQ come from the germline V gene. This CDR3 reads CASRRTTGTGTNYGYTF. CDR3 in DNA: TGCGCCAGCAGACGTACCACCGGGACAGGAACTAACTATGGCTACACCTTC.

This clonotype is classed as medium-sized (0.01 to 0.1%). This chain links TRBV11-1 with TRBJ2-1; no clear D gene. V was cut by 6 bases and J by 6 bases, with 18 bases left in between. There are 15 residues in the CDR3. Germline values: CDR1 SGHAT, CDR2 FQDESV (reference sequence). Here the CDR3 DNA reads TGTGCCAGCAGTTCGAGTCTGGGGTCTCGCAATGAGCAGTTCTTC. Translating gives CASSSSLGSRNEQFF. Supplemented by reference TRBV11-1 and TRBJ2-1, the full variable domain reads EAEVAQSPRYKITEKSQAVAFWCDPISGHATLYWYRQILGQGPELLVQFQDESVVDDSQLPKDRFSAERLKGVDSTLKIQPAELGDSAMYLCASSSSLGSRNEQFFGPGTRLTVL.

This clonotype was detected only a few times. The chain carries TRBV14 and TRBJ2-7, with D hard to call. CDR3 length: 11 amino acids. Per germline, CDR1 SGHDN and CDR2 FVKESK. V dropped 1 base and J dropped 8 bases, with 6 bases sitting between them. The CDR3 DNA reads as TGTGCCAGCAGCCAAGGAGGCAAGCAGTACTTC. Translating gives CASSQGGKQYF.

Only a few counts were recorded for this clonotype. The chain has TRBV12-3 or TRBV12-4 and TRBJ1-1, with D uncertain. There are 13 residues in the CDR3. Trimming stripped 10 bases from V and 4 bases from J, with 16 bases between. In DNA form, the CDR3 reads TGTGCCACCAGCCTTCAGGATCGCACTGAAGCTTTCTTT. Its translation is CATSLQDRTEAFF.

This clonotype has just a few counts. Here the CDR3 reads CASSLPNYYGYTF. The CDR3 bases are TGTGCCAGCAGCTTACCCAACTACTATGGCTACACCTTC. The J gene is TRBJ1-2, the V gene TRBV13, with D unclear. This CDR3 is built from 13 residues. From germline, CDR1 is PRHDT and CDR2 FYEKMQ (reference sequence). V was clipped by 2 bases and J by 3 bases, with 7 bases between them.

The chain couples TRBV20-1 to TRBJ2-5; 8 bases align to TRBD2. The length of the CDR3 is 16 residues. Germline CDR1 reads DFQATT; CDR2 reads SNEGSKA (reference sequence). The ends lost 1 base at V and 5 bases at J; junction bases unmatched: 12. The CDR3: CSARVTAGAGAETQYF. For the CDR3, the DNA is TGCAGTGCTAGAGTGACAGCGGGGGCGGGAGCCGAGACCCAGTACTTC.

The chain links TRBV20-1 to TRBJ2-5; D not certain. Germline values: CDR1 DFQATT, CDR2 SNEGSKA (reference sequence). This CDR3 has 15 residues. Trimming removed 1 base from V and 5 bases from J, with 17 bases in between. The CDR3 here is CSARARRHNWETQYF. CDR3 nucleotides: TGCAGTGCTAGAGCCCGGCGCCACAACTGGGAGACCCAGTACTTC.

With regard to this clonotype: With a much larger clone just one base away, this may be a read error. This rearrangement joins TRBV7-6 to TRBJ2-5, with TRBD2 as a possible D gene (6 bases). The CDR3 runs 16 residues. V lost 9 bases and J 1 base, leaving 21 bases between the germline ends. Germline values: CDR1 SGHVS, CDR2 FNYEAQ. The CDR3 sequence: CARSPVGGTTQETQYF. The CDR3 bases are TGTGCCAGAAGTCCTGTTGGGGGGACCACCCAAGAGACCCAGTACTTC. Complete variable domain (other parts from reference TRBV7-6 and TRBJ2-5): GAGVSQSPRYKVTKRGQDVALRCDPISGHVSLYWYRQALGQGPEFLTYFNYEAQQDKSGLPNDRFSAERPEGSISTLTIQRTEQRDSAMYRCARSPVGGTTQETQYFGPGTRLLVL.

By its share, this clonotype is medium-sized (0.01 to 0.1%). The CDR3 DNA reads TGTGCCAGCAGCTCCGGGACAGGGGGCGCGGGTGAAGCTTTCTTT. Translated, it gives CASSSGTGGAGEAFF. V gene TRBV12-3 or TRBV12-4 combines with J gene TRBJ1-1; 12 bases are a match to TRBD1. Germline trimming cut 6 bases from V and 7 bases from J; bases unmatched to any gene: 9. The CDR3 contains 15 residues.

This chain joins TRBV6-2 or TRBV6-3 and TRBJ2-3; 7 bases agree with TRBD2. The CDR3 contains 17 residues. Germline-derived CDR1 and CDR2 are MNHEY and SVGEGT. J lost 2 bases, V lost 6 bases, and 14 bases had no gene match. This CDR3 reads CASSTPLADHHTDTQYF. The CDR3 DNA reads TGTGCCAGCAGCACTCCCCTAGCGGACCACCACACAGATACGCAGTATTTT.

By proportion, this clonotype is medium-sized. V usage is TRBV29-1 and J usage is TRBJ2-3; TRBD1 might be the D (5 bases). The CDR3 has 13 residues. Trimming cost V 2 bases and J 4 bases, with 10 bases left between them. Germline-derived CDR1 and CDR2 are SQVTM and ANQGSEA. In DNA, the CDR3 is TGCAGCGTTGAATTCAGGGTCGCAGATACGCAGTATTTT. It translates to CSVEFRVADTQYF.

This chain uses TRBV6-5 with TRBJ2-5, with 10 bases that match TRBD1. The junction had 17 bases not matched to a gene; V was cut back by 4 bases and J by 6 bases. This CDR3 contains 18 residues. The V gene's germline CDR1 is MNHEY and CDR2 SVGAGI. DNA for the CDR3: TGTGCCAGCAGTTGGGGACAGGGGCCATCTACCAAGTCAAAGACCCAGTACTTC. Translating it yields CASSWGQGPSTKSKTQYF.

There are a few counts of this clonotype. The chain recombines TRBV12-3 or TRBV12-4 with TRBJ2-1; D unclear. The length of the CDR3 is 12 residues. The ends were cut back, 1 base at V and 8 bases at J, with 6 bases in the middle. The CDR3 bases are TGTGCCAGCAGTTTAGAAGACGATGAGCAGTTCTTC. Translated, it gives CASSLEDDEQFF.

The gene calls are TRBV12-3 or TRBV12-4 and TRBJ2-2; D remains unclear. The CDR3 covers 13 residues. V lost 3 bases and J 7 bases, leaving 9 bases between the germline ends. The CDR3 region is CASSFSSGGELFF. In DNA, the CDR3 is TGTGCCAGCAGTTTCTCCTCGGGCGGGGAGCTGTTTTTT.

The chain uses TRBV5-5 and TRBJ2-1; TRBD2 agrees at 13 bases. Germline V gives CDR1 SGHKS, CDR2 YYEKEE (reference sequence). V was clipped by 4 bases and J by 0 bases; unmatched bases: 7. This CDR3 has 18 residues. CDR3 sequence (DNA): TGTGCCAGCAGCCGGGGACTAGCGGGGCTAAACTCCTACAATGAGCAGTTCTTC. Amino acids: CASSRGLAGLNSYNEQFF.

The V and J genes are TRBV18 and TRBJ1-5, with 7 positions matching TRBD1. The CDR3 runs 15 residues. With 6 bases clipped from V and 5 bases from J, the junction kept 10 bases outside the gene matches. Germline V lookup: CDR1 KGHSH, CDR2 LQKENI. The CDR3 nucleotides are TGTGCCAGCTCCCCCGGGACAGCGAATTATCAGCCCCAGCATTTT. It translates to CASSPGTANYQPQHF.

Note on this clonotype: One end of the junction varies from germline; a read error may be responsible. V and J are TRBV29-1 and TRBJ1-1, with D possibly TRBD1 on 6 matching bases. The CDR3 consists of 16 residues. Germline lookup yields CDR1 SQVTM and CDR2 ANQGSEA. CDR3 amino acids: CSVEDSSRGGRTEALF. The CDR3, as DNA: TGCAGCGTTGAAGATTCCTCTAGGGGGGGTCGCACTGAAGCTCTCTTT.

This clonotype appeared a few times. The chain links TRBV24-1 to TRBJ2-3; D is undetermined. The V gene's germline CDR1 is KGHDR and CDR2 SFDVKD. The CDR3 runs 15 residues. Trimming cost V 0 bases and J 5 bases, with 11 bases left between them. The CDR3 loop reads CATSDLGVAVDTQYF. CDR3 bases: TGTGCCACCAGTGATTTGGGGGTAGCCGTAGATACGCAGTATTTT.